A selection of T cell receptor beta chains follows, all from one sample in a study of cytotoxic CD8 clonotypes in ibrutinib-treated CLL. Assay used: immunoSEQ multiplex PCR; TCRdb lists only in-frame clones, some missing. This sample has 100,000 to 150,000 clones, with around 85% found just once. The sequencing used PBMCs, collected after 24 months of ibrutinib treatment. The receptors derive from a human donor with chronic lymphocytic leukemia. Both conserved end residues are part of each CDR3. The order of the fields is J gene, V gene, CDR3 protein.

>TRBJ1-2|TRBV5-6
CASSSNRVGYTF
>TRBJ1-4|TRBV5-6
CASSLSGRYEKLFF
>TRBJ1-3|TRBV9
CASSQGAISGNTIYF
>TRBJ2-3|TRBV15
CATSYGAGSSTDTQYF
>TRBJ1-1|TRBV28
CASSRGQPNSEAFF
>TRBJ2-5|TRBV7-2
CASSLGTHQETQYF
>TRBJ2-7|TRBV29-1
CSVSLAGGYEQYF
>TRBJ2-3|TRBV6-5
CASSYRVDKDTQYF
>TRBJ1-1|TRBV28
CASSLGGTGSTEAFF
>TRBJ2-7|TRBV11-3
CASSGRGDYEQYF
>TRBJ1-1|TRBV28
CASSHLTRLPNMGEAFF
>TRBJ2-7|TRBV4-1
CASRKLGVDSYEQYF
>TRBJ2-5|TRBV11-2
CASRQWEGQETQYF
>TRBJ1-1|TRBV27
CASSLQGTIKGTEAFF
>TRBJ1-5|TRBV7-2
CASSKDREKNQPQHF
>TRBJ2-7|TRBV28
CASSPMTDPLRYF
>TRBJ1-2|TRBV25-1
CASSENYGYTF
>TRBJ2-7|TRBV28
CASRAGARSYEQYF
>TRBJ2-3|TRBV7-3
CASSSESGTSSYF
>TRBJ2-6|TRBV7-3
CASSSTTGAGANVLTF
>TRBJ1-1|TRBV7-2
CASSLFGQNTEAFF
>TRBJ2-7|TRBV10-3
CAISYSTSGNQMRYEQYF
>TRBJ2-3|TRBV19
CASSRGTVLDTQYF
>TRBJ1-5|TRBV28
CASSLVQGLRNQPQHF
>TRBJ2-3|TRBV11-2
CASSAGLAGPTDTQYF
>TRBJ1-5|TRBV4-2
CASSQEVWSNQPQHF
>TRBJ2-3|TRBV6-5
CASSYPTGGTDTQYF
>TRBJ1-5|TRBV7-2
CASSLDVGGGQPQHF
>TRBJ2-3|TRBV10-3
CAISELRVTSGTTDTQYF
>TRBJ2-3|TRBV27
CASSFFGTDTQYF
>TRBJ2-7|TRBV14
CASSLLRMGLAGREQYF
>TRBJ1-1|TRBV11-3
CASSSRGGTEAFF
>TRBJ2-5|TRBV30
CAWNGGTGGQETQYF
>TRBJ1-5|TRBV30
CAGRQGDQPQHF
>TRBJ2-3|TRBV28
CASSFLGRSTDTQYF
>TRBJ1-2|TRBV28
CASRGTGTGVIYGYTF
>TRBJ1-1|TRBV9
CASSVEGGWGTEAFF
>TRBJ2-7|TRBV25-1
CASRTGSYEQYF
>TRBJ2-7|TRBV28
CASSPLPLTGSYEQYF
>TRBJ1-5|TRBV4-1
CASSQDPSNQPQHF